The 24 T cell receptor beta chains listed next were all sequenced from one sample in a study of Ad26.COV2.S vaccination and SARS-CoV-2 variants. Treatment reported: over 15 received Ad26.COV2.S at low or high dose, single or two shots; about 5 received placebo; per-sample allocation not given. Specimen acquisition occurred on day 63 following the initial vaccine or placebo injection. Libraries were prepared by immunoSEQ multiplex PCR; TCRdb keeps only in-frame clonotypes and omits some of them. Among nearly 400,000 clones listed, around nine tenths were seen once. Sequenced here: peripheral blood, sampled in a trial of Ad26.COV2.S vaccine versus placebo. These receptors all come from a person between 18 and 59 years old who received the Ad26.COV2.S COVID-19 vaccine or a placebo.

V gene TRBV19 combines with J gene TRBJ1-2; D is unclear. The V and J ends lost 3 bases and 4 bases respectively, with 15 bases between them. Germline V gene sequence: CDR1 LNHDA, CDR2 SQIVND (reference sequence). The CDR3 loop spans 15 amino acids. CDR3 amino acids: CASSIFGKGSYGYTF. The CDR3, as DNA: TGTGCCAGTAGTATTTTTGGGAAGGGCTCCTATGGCTACACCTTC.

The chain links TRBV10-1 to TRBJ2-2; 8 positions agree with TRBD1. V dropped 10 bases and J dropped 8; count of bases not matched to a gene: 6. The CDR3 consists of 12 residues. CDR1 and CDR2 (germline): WNHNN, SYGVQD (reference sequence). The CDR3 bases are TGCGCCACCCGGCAGGGGGCTGGGGAGCTGTTTTTT. Protein: CATRQGAGELFF.

CDR3 region: CASATGADQPQHF. Here the CDR3 DNA reads TGTGCCAGCGCAACGGGGGCGGATCAGCCCCAGCATTTT. The rearrangement uses TRBV9 and TRBJ1-5; D is possibly TRBD1 (6 bases). The CDR3 covers 13 residues. Germline V gives CDR1 SGDLS, CDR2 YYNGEE. The V and J ends lost 7 bases and 5 bases respectively, with 13 bases between them.

This clone occurred a few times. V is TRBV25-1 and J is TRBJ1-3; D is possibly TRBD1 (5 bases). The CDR3 loop spans 13 amino acids. Trimming shortened V by 6 bases and J by 2 bases, and 8 bases separated the two germline ends. Looked up from germline, CDR1 is MGHDK and CDR2 is SYGVNS. The CDR3 spells CASSPTAGNTIYF. The DNA of the CDR3 is TGTGCCAGCAGCCCGACAGCTGGAAACACCATATATTTT.

The rearrangement links TRBV3-1 (or the pseudogene TRBV3-2) to TRBJ1-1, with D perhaps matching TRBD1 (6 bases). Germline V CDR1 and CDR2: LGHDT, YNNKEL (reference sequence). CDR3 size: 14 residues. The ends were cut back, 3 bases at V and 5 bases at J, with 13 bases in the middle. CDR3 in DNA: TGTGCCAGCAGCCACCGGCAGGGGACGACTGAAGCTTTCTTT. Its translation: CASSHRQGTTEAFF.

The chain has TRBV7-9 and TRBJ1-4; D ambiguous. Trimming took off 5 bases at V and 4 bases at J, with 11 bases between the two ends. Looked up from germline, CDR1 is SEHNR and CDR2 is FQNEAQ (reference sequence). CDR3 length equals 14 residues. The DNA of the CDR3 is TGTGCCAGCAGCCCGACGGGTTTTAATGAAAAACTGTTTTTT. Translating it yields CASSPTGFNEKLFF.

This clone was seen once. This may stem from a read error, because a much larger clone lies one nucleotide away. CDR3 bases: TGTGCCAGTAGTATAGATCCCGGGGAGCTGTTTTTT. Translated: CASSIDPGELFF. This chain links TRBV19 with TRBJ2-2, with D uncertain. The CDR3 spans 12 residues. Per germline, CDR1 LNHDA and CDR2 SQIVND (reference sequence). Trimming removed 0 bases at V and 6 bases at J, with 2 bases between. Together with reference TRBV19 and TRBJ2-2, the CDR3 gives the full variable domain: DGGITQSPKYLFRKEGQNVTLSCEQNLNHDAMYWYRQDPGQGLRLIYYSQIVNDFQKGDIAEGYSVSREKKESFPLTVTSAQKNPTAFYLCASSIDPGELFFGEGSRLTVL.

This chain connects TRBV2 to TRBJ1-1, with 9 bases fitting TRBD1. V shed 6 bases and J 4 bases; nucleotides not matched to a gene: 3. The CDR3 is 13 residues long. In germline, CDR1 is SNHLY, CDR2 FYNNEI. The CDR3 spells CASRGQGFTEAFF. CDR3 sequence (DNA): TGTGCCAGCAGGGGACAGGGATTCACTGAAGCTTTCTTT.

The chain couples TRBV9 to TRBJ2-5; D gene ambiguous. V dropped 4 bases and J dropped 5 bases, with 12 bases sitting between them. Per the germline V gene, CDR1 is SGDLS and CDR2 is YYNGEE. The CDR3 extends over 13 amino acids. Here the CDR3 DNA reads TGTGCCAGCAGCCCGGACGTTCCGGAGACCCAGTACTTC. Amino acids: CASSPDVPETQYF.

V is TRBV5-1 and J is TRBJ2-7; either TRBD1 or TRBD2 may fit D (6 bases each). Germline CDR1 and CDR2: SGHRS and YFSETQ. Trimming stripped 0 bases from V and 4 bases from J, with 11 bases between. The CDR3 is made up of 14 amino acids. This CDR3 is CASSLGGARYEQYF. The CDR3 DNA reads as TGCGCCAGCAGCTTGGGGGGGGCGAGGTACGAGCAGTACTTC. The full variable domain, with the rest looked up from reference TRBV5-1 and TRBJ2-7, is KAGVTQTPRYLIKTRGQQVTLSCSPISGHRSVSWYQQTPGQGLQFLFEYFSETQRNKGNFPGRFSGRQFSNSRSEMNVSTLELGDSALYLCASSLGGARYEQYFGPGTRLTVT.

The chain links TRBV4-1 to TRBJ2-7, with D hard to call. V was shortened by 4 bases and J by 0 bases, with 16 bases between the two germline ends. Germline values: CDR1 MGHRA, CDR2 YSYEKL. This CDR3 spans 16 amino acids. The chain's CDR3 is CASSPLERRSSYEQYF. In nucleotides, the CDR3 is TGCGCCAGCAGCCCCCTGGAGCGAAGGTCCTCCTACGAGCAGTACTTC.

The CDR3 sequence: CASGPGTREQYF. In DNA, the CDR3 is TGTGCCAGCGGGCCCGGGACTCGCGAGCAGTACTTC. J is TRBJ2-7 and V is TRBV6-5; D may be TRBD2 (6 bases). The CDR3 has 12 amino acids. V lost 8 bases and J lost 6, with 14 bases in between. Germline V gives CDR1 MNHEY, CDR2 SVGAGI.

This clone was detected once. The CDR3 loop reads CASRPRDSQNTEAFF. CDR3 nucleotide sequence: TGTGCCAGCCGACCCCGTGATAGCCAGAACACTGAAGCTTTCTTT. The chain joins TRBV7-9 to TRBJ1-1, with unresolved D. The CDR3 is made up of 15 amino acids. In germline, CDR1 is SEHNR, CDR2 FQNEAQ (reference sequence). The ends were cut back, 8 bases at V and 1 base at J, with 17 bases in the middle.

The V and J genes are TRBV7-8 and TRBJ1-5, with D tentatively TRBD1 (5 bases). V was clipped by 0 bases and J by 11 bases, with 11 bases between them. Germline V gene sequence: CDR1 SGHVS, CDR2 FQNEAQ. The CDR3 is 13 residues long. The CDR3 protein is CASSLAHGGAQHF. In DNA, the CDR3 is TGTGCCAGCAGCTTAGCGCATGGGGGAGCCCAGCATTTT.

The rearrangement links TRBV11-2 to TRBJ1-1, with D unresolved. Trimming stripped 3 bases from V and 4 bases from J, with 12 bases between. Germline CDR1 and CDR2: SGHAT and FQNNGV. This CDR3 contains 14 residues. CDR3 coding DNA: TGTGCCAGCAGCTTCGACATCGGGAGCACTGAAGCTTTCTTT. Translated: CASSFDIGSTEAFF.

The chain carries TRBV15 and TRBJ1-4; a weak D match, TRBD1 (5 bases). V was clipped by 1 base and J by 3 bases, with 15 bases between them. CDR1 and CDR2 (germline): LNHNV, YYDKDF (reference sequence). This CDR3 spans 17 amino acids. The CDR3 nucleotides read TGTGCCACCAGCAGAGTAGGGCCAGGGATACCTAATGAAAAACTGTTTTTT. Its translation: CATSRVGPGIPNEKLFF.

The genes are TRBV20-1 and TRBJ1-1; D is unresolved. Germline CDR1 reads DFQATT; CDR2 reads SNEGSKA (reference sequence). The ends were cut back, 3 bases at V and 1 base at J, with 6 bases in the middle. The CDR3 length is 12 residues. CDR3 protein: CSASQANTEAFF. The CDR3, as DNA: TGCAGTGCTAGTCAAGCGAACACTGAAGCTTTCTTT.

V gene TRBV11-3 combines with J gene TRBJ1-2, with D tentatively TRBD1 (5 bases). Germline CDR1 reads SGHNT; CDR2 reads YENEEA. The CDR3 extends over 17 amino acids. Trimming took 4 bases from V and 2 from J, leaving 20 bases between them. The CDR3 sequence is CASSSRGSGRENYGYTF. The CDR3 region has the DNA TGTGCCAGCAGCTCACGGGGGTCCGGCAGGGAGAACTATGGCTACACCTTC.

The V gene is TRBV6-6, the J gene TRBJ1-6, with TRBD1 matching 8 bases. This CDR3 spans 18 amino acids. After removal of 5 bases from V and 5 bases from J, the junction contained 14 bases not matched to a gene. Germline CDR1 MNHNY, CDR2 SVGAGI (reference sequence). CDR3 nucleotide sequence: TGTGCCAGCAGTCGACGGCAGGGGGCTTCGGGGCATAATTCACCCCTCCACTTT. This gives the protein CASSRRQGASGHNSPLHF.

The rearrangement links TRBV5-1 to TRBJ2-5; no firm D call. CDR1 and CDR2 (germline): SGHRS, YFSETQ. This CDR3 region has 11 residues. V was cut by 4 bases and J by 2 bases, with 3 bases left in between. The CDR3: CASSEQETQYF. CDR3 coding DNA: TGCGCCAGCAGCGAACAAGAGACCCAGTACTTC.

V is TRBV28 and J is TRBJ2-7; 13 bases match TRBD2. J was trimmed by 0 bases and V by 6 bases; bases with no gene match: 5. The CDR3 runs to 16 residues. CDR1 MDHEN and CDR2 SYDVKM come from the germline V gene. CDR3 nucleotide sequence: TGTGCCAGCAGATCGGGACTAGCGGGATCCTCCTACGAGCAGTACTTC. Translation: CASRSGLAGSSYEQYF.

This rearrangement joins TRBV7-9 to TRBJ1-2, with 8 bases identical to TRBD1. The CDR3 covers 13 residues. Germline V gene lookup returns CDR1 SEHNR and CDR2 FQNEAQ (reference sequence). With V trimmed by 1 base and J by 8 bases, 3 bases remained unmatched. DNA of the CDR3: TGTGCCAGCAGCTTAGGGTCAGGGGGCGGCTACACCTTC. It specifies CASSLGSGGGYTF.

The V gene is TRBV11-2, the J gene TRBJ2-7, with a weak D call TRBD2 (6 bases). The CDR3 is 15 amino acids. Trimming stripped 2 bases from V and 0 bases from J, with 11 bases between. Germline CDR1 reads SGHAT; CDR2 reads FQNNGV. CDR3 DNA: TGTGCCAGCAGCTTAAACCGCGGGAACTCCTACGAGCAGTACTTC. Residues: CASSLNRGNSYEQYF. Complete variable domain (other parts from reference TRBV11-2 and TRBJ2-7): EAGVAQSPRYKIIEKRQSVAFWCNPISGHATLYWYQQILGQGPKLLIQFQNNGVVDDSQLPKDRFSAERLKGVDSTLKIQPAKLEDSAVYLCASSLNRGNSYEQYFGPGTRLTVT.

This clone was seen a handful of times. The gene calls are TRBV29-1 and TRBJ1-1, with D hard to call. The length of the CDR3 is 13 residues. Trimming pared 2 bases from V and 11 bases from J, leaving 18 bases between. Germline CDR1 is SQVTM and CDR2 is ANQGSEA. CDR3 in DNA: TGCAGCGTTGAAATTGCGGACCCGCCGGGGGCTTTCTTT. As protein: CSVEIADPPGAFF. Drawing the rest from reference TRBV29-1 and TRBJ1-1, the complete variable domain is SAVISQKPSRDICQRGTSLTIQCQVDSQVTMMFWYRQQPGQSLTLIATANQGSEATYESGFVIDKFPISRPNLTFSTLTVSNMSPEDSSIYLCSVEIADPPGAFFGQGTRLTVV.